This T cell receptor beta chain comes out of a study of monozygotic twins with inflammatory bowel disease. Notes on the study in general: Telling apart the different T cell subtypes was not possible.

For each CDR3 protein, TCRdb gives one entry from its re-call of the 5' RACE reads, without DNA. The sample totals a few hundred thousand distinct CDR3 sequences. As to this clonotype: The antigen is unknown.

The CDR3 loop spans 15 amino acids. The V gene's germline CDR1 is DFQATT and CDR2 SNEGSKA (reference sequence). The sample taken for sequencing was blood. The sequence came from a human donor with ulcerative colitis or Crohn's disease, or a healthy co-twin of an affected twin (not recorded which). This chain links TRBV20-1 with TRBJ2-4; with no DNA, the TCRdb D assignment of TRBD1 cannot be verified. The CDR3 is CSARRDRGFTDIQYF.